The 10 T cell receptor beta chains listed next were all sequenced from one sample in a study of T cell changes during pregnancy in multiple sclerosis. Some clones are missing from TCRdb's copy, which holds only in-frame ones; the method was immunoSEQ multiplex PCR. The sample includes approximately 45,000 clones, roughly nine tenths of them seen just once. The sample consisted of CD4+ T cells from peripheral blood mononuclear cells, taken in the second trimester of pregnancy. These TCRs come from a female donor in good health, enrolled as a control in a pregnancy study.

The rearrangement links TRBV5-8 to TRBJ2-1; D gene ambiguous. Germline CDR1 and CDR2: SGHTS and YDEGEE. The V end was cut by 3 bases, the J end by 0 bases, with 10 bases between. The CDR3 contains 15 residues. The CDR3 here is CASSSGSSSYNEQFF. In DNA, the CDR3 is TGTGCCAGCAGCTCCGGGTCCAGCTCCTACAATGAGCAGTTCTTC.

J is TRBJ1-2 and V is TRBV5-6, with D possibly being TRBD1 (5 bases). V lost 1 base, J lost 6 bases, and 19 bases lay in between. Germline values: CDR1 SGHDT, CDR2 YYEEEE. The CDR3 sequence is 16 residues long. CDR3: CASSLLTSRVGDGYTF. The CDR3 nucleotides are TGTGCCAGCAGCTTGTTAACTTCCAGGGTAGGCGATGGCTACACCTTC.

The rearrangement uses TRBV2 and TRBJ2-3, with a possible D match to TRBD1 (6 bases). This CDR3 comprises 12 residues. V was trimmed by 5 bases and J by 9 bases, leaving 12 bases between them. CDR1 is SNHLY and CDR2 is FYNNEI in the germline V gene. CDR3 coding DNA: TGTGCCAGCAGTCACAGGGATCACACGCAGTATTTT. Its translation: CASSHRDHTQYF.

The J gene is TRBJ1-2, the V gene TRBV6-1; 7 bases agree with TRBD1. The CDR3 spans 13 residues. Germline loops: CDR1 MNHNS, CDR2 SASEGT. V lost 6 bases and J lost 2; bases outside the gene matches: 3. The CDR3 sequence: CASSRDRNYGYTF. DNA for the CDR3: TGTGCCAGCAGCAGGGACAGAAACTATGGCTACACCTTC.

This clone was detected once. The CDR3 coding sequence is TGTGCCAGTAGTTACCAGGGACTGGGTAGCAATCAGCCCCAGCATTTT. It translates to CASSYQGLGSNQPQHF. The chain couples TRBV19 to TRBJ1-5, with a possible D match to TRBD1 (5 bases). Germline values: CDR1 LNHDA, CDR2 SQIVND (reference sequence). The V end was cut by 5 bases, the J end by 0 bases, with 14 bases between. The CDR3 length is 16 residues.

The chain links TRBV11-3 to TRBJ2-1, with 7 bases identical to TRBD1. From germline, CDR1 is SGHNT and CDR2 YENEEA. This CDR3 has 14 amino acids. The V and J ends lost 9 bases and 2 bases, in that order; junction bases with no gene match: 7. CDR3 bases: TGTGCCAGTTCTGACAGGGACGCCTACAATGAGCAGTTCTTC. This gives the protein CASSDRDAYNEQFF.

The CDR3 is CASSGQGADTQYF. CDR3 sequence (DNA): TGTGCCAGCAGCGGCCAGGGGGCAGATACGCAGTATTTT. The chain couples TRBV9 to TRBJ2-3; 7 bases align to TRBD1. V shed 3 bases, J shed 4 bases, and the junction held 2 bases outside the gene matches. This CDR3 region has 13 residues. Germline CDR1 SGDLS, CDR2 YYNGEE.

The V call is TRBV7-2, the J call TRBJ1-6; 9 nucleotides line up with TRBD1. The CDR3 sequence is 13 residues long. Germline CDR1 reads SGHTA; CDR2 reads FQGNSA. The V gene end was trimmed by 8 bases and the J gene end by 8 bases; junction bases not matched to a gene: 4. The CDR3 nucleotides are TGTGCCAGCGCCCGACAGGGGGATTCACCCCTCCACTTT. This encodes CASARQGDSPLHF.

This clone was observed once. CDR3 nucleotide sequence: TGTGCCAGTAGTAGCCCAGGACAGTTCCCTAACTATGGCTACACCTTC. It codes for CASSSPGQFPNYGYTF. This rearrangement joins TRBV19 to TRBJ1-2; maybe TRBD1 (6 bases). Germline V gene sequence: CDR1 LNHDA, CDR2 SQIVND (reference sequence). The CDR3 covers 16 residues. V lost 4 bases to trimming and J lost 0 bases, with 15 bases between them. Looking up the rest from reference TRBV19 and TRBJ1-2 gives the full variable domain: DGGITQSPKYLFRKEGQNVTLSCEQNLNHDAMYWYRQDPGQGLRLIYYSQIVNDFQKGDIAEGYSVSREKKESFPLTVTSAQKNPTAFYLCASSSPGQFPNYGYTFGSGTRLTVV.

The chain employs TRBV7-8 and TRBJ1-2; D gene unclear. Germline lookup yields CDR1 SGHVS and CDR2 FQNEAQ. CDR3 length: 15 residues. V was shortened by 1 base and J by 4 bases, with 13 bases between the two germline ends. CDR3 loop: CASSLVVSGSYGYTF. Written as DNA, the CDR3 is TGTGCCAGCAGCTTAGTTGTTTCAGGTTCCTATGGCTACACCTTC.